This is a list of T cell receptor beta chains from one sample in a study of blood T cell repertoires in COVID-19. The protocol was immunoSEQ multiplex PCR, while the TCRdb copy is restricted to in-frame clones and leaves out a portion. Here the sample spans approximately 300,000 clones, roughly 86% being singletons. Specimen: PBMCs or T cells enriched from blood (not recorded which). Every receptor here comes from a woman between 18 and 29 years old who had recovered from COVID-19. Each CDR3 is given with its conserved first and last residue. The D gene is left open where the match is weak. Size values are once, few and many counts, or a class for expanded clones, and some rows have none.

CDR3,DNA,D,size,J,V,length
CASSQASGSFTEQFF,TGTGCCAGCAGCCAAGCTAGCGGGAGTTTCACTGAGCAGTTCTTC,TRBD2,-,TRBJ2-1,TRBV14,15
CASSYPTSGLNTGELFF,TGTGCCAGCAGTTACCCAACCTCGGGACTCAACACCGGGGAGCTGTTTTTT,-,few,TRBJ2-2,TRBV6-2/TRBV6-3,17
CASSLADRSSYNEQFF,TGTGCCAGCAGCTTAGCGGACAGGAGCTCCTACAATGAGCAGTTCTTC,TRBD1,-,TRBJ2-1,TRBV7-9,16
CASSGSGGFDDEQFF,TGTGCCAGCAGCGGCTCGGGGGGGTTCGACGATGAGCAGTTCTTC,TRBD2,-,TRBJ2-1,TRBV9,15
CAWSASRAGTAEAFF,TGTGCCTGGAGCGCTTCGAGGGCGGGAACAGCAGAAGCTTTCTTT,-,-,TRBJ1-1,TRBV30,15
CAWSVQGNQPQHF,TGTGCCTGGAGTGTACAGGGTAATCAGCCCCAGCATTTT,-,-,TRBJ1-5,TRBV30,13
CASSYLTDEANYGYTF,TGTGCCAGCAGTTACCTAACAGACGAAGCTAACTATGGCTACACCTTC,-,-,TRBJ1-2,TRBV6-5,16
CASSQLTGTNEKLFF,TGCGCCAGCAGCCAACTGACAGGAACAAATGAAAAACTGTTTTTT,-,-,TRBJ1-4,TRBV4-1,15
CASSPGAASYNSPLHF,TGTGCCAGCAGCCCAGGGGCGGCCTCCTATAATTCACCCCTCCACTTT,-,once,TRBJ1-6,TRBV5-4,16
CATVDRGHQPQHF,TGTGCCACCGTGGACAGAGGCCATCAGCCCCAGCATTTT,-,-,TRBJ1-5,TRBV12-3/TRBV12-4,13
CASSPTGTGYSPLHF,TGTGCCAGCAGCCCAACCGGGACAGGGTATTCACCCCTCCACTTT,TRBD1,-,TRBJ1-6,TRBV27,15
CASSKTSGVYNEQFF,TGTGCCAGTAGTAAGACTAGCGGAGTATACAATGAGCAGTTCTTC,TRBD2,-,TRBJ2-1,TRBV19,15
CASSSGGWGVDEQFF,TGTGCCAGCAGTTCCGGCGGGTGGGGGGTCGATGAGCAGTTCTTC,-,-,TRBJ2-1,TRBV28,15
CASSERGVSSYEQYF,TGCGCCAGCAGTGAGCGGGGGGTAAGCTCCTACGAGCAGTACTTC,TRBD2,-,TRBJ2-7,TRBV10-2,15
CASRRWEGLNTEAFF,TGTGCCAGCAGAAGGTGGGAGGGGCTGAACACTGAAGCTTTCTTT,-,-,TRBJ1-1,TRBV11-2,15
CASSSQGTGGWDEQFF,TGTGCCAGCAGCTCGCAAGGGACAGGGGGCTGGGATGAGCAGTTCTTC,TRBD1,-,TRBJ2-1,TRBV11-3,16
CASSHRRQGAGEQFF,TGTGCCAGCAGTCACAGGAGACAGGGGGCAGGGGAGCAGTTCTTC,TRBD1,-,TRBJ2-1,TRBV6-5,15
CASSSPRRTSVNTGELFF,TGTGCCAGCAGCTCACCACGTAGGACTAGCGTCAACACCGGGGAGCTGTTTTTT,TRBD2,-,TRBJ2-2,TRBV5-6,18
CASSVVANTGELFF,TGTGCCAGCTCTGTGGTAGCGAACACCGGGGAGCTGTTTTTT,-,-,TRBJ2-2,TRBV2,14
CASTVGGREQFF,TGCGCCAGCACGGTCGGGGGACGTGAGCAGTTCTTC,-,-,TRBJ2-1,TRBV5-1,12
CASSIDAGGWEQFF,TGTGCCAGTAGTATAGACGCGGGAGGTTGGGAGCAGTTCTTC,TRBD2,once,TRBJ2-1,TRBV19,14
CASSSSDNSYTRTQYF,TGTGCCAGCAGTTCCTCCGACAACAGCTATACGAGGACCCAGTACTTC,-,-,TRBJ2-5,TRBV5-6,16
CASSAGQGLADTQYF,TGTGCCAGTAGCGCGGGACAGGGGTTGGCAGATACGCAGTATTTT,TRBD1,-,TRBJ2-3,TRBV19,15
CASSPDRGMSPLHF,TGTGCCAGCAGTCCGGACAGGGGGATGTCACCCCTCCACTTT,TRBD1,-,TRBJ1-6,TRBV11-2,14
CASSYSLAGGRNIQYF,TGTGCCAGCAGTTACTCCTTAGCGGGGGGGCGGAACATTCAGTACTTC,TRBD2,-,TRBJ2-4,TRBV6-2/TRBV6-3,16
CASSILAGGVWSGGYTF,TGTGCCAGTAGTATATTGGCAGGGGGCGTGTGGAGCGGTGGCTACACCTTC,TRBD1,-,TRBJ1-2,TRBV19,17
CASSPTGSSSYEQYF,TGTGCCAGCTCACCCACAGGGTCCTCCTCCTACGAGCAGTACTTC,-,-,TRBJ2-7,TRBV18,15
CASQGQMGYTF,TGTGCCAGCCAGGGCCAGATGGGCTACACCTTC,-,-,TRBJ1-2,TRBV6-5,11
CASSTPESGRDSYEQYF,TGTGCCAGCAGCACCCCCGAGTCGGGGAGGGACTCCTACGAGCAGTACTTC,-,-,TRBJ2-7,TRBV21-1,17
CASSLFGLDQPQHF,TGTGCCAGCAGTTTATTCGGGTTAGATCAGCCCCAGCATTTT,-,-,TRBJ1-5,TRBV28,14
CAWQQVGSTDTQYF,TGCGCCTGGCAGCAGGTGGGTTCCACAGATACGCAGTATTTT,-,-,TRBJ2-3,TRBV23-1,14
CASEGLALHNEQFF,TGCGCCAGCGAAGGACTAGCGTTGCACAATGAGCAGTTCTTC,TRBD2,-,TRBJ2-1,TRBV10-2,14
CASSYGGGGLNEQFF,TGTGCCAGCAGTTACGGAGGCGGGGGGCTCAATGAGCAGTTCTTC,TRBD2,-,TRBJ2-1,TRBV6-5,15
CASSQGGTSHNEQFF,TGTGCCAGCAGCCAAGGAGGGACTAGCCATAATGAGCAGTTCTTC,TRBD2,-,TRBJ2-1,TRBV3-1/TRBV3-2,15
CASGLGADEKLFF,TGTGCCAGCGGATTAGGGGCCGATGAAAAACTGTTTTTT,-,-,TRBJ1-4,TRBV28,13
CASSNARTGVVEKLFF,TGTGCCAGCAGCAATGCGCGGACAGGGGTCGTTGAAAAACTGTTTTTT,TRBD1,once,TRBJ1-4,TRBV16,16
CASSLGRVVNEQFF,TGTGCCAGCAGCTTAGGCAGGGTGGTAAATGAGCAGTTCTTC,-,-,TRBJ2-1,TRBV7-2,14
CASSIAGQGRSEQFF,TGTGCCAGTAGTATAGCCGGACAGGGGAGGAGTGAGCAGTTCTTC,TRBD1,-,TRBJ2-1,TRBV19,15
CASSLAGAGEQYF,TGTGCCAGCAGCTTAGCGGGAGCTGGCGAGCAGTACTTC,-,-,TRBJ2-7,TRBV7-2,13
CASSQLALDYEQYF,TGTGCCAGCAGCCAACTAGCGTTAGACTACGAGCAGTACTTC,-,few,TRBJ2-7,TRBV14,14
CASSSPIQGDGYTF,TGTGCCAGCAGCTCCCCAATACAGGGGGATGGCTACACCTTC,TRBD1,-,TRBJ1-2,TRBV11-2,14
CASSQAWDRARNYGYTF,TGTGCCAGCAGCCAAGCGTGGGACAGGGCTCGGAACTATGGCTACACCTTC,TRBD1,-,TRBJ1-2,TRBV3-1/TRBV3-2,17
CASSLGLASDTQYF,TGTGCCAGCAGCCTAGGACTAGCCTCAGATACGCAGTATTTT,TRBD2,-,TRBJ2-3,TRBV3-1/TRBV3-2,14
CASSPETGGEQYF,TGTGCCAGCAGCCCCGAGACAGGGGGAGAGCAGTACTTC,TRBD1,-,TRBJ2-7,TRBV5-4,13
CASSLAGIYGNTIYF,TGCGCCAGCAGCTTGGCGGGAATTTATGGAAACACCATATATTTT,-,-,TRBJ1-3,TRBV5-1,15
CASSIGGQYYEQYF,TGTGCCAGTAGTATAGGCGGCCAGTATTACGAGCAGTACTTC,-,many,TRBJ2-7,TRBV19,14
CATKLAGAGEQYF,TGTGCCACTAAACTAGCGGGAGCGGGCGAGCAGTACTTC,TRBD2,-,TRBJ2-7,TRBV19,13
CASSQGIGPDTQYF,TGTGCCAGCAGCCAGGGGATAGGTCCAGATACGCAGTATTTT,-,once,TRBJ2-3,TRBV11-2,14
CASSQLEREGDTQYF,TGTGCCAGCAGCCAGTTGGAGCGGGAGGGAGATACGCAGTATTTT,TRBD2,-,TRBJ2-3,TRBV13,15
CASSSNTGGHVRGYTF,TGTGCCAGCAGTTCCAATACAGGGGGGCATGTGCGTGGCTACACCTTC,TRBD1,-,TRBJ1-2,TRBV27,16
CASSPEGQGAGGYTF,TGTGCCAGCTCACCAGAAGGACAGGGCGCGGGTGGCTACACCTTC,TRBD1,-,TRBJ1-2,TRBV18,15
CASSHRTGVHVAKNIQYF,TGTGCCAGCAGCCATCGGACAGGGGTGCACGTGGCCAAAAACATTCAGTACTTC,TRBD1,-,TRBJ2-4,TRBV11-2,18
CASSDRTSTDTQYF,TGTGCCAGCAGCGATCGGACAAGCACAGATACGCAGTATTTT,-,-,TRBJ2-3,TRBV9,14
CASSPDRGQTKNIQYF,TGCGCCAGCAGCCCTGACAGGGGACAAACCAAAAACATTCAGTACTTC,TRBD1,-,TRBJ2-4,TRBV4-3,16
CASGEGYNYGYTF,TGTGCCAGCGGGGAGGGGTATAACTATGGCTACACCTTC,-,-,TRBJ1-2,TRBV27,13